The 21 T cell receptor beta chains reported below all come from one sample, sequenced in a study of T cells in Graves' hyperthyroidism and ophthalmopathy. The CDR3 regions of TCR beta were amplified from RNA transcripts. HTBI primers were the set used in a first-round RT-PCR of the TCR CDR3. One entry per CDR3 protein results from TCRdb running MiXCR on the multiplex PCR reads. There are about 640,000 distinct CDR3 sequences in the sample; roughly 20% occur only once, and 34% lies in the top ten. The source material was blood. The receptors originated from a man in his thirties or forties with Graves' ophthalmopathy.

The V call is TRBV6-1, the J call TRBJ2-3; D perhaps matches TRBD2 (7 bases). The V gene's germline CDR1 is MNHNS and CDR2 SASEGT. Trimming pared 7 bases from V and 2 bases from J, leaving 16 bases between. This CDR3 spans 15 amino acids. CDR3 nucleotide sequence: TGTGCCAGCAATCCAACAGGGAGGGTCACAGATACGCAGTATTTT. Its protein product is CASNPTGRVTDTQYF.

V usage is TRBV6-1 and J usage is TRBJ2-2, with D perhaps matching TRBD1 (6 bases). This CDR3 spans 14 amino acids. With 0 bases removed from V and 6 bases from J, the gap between germline ends came to 8 bases. Germline V gives CDR1 MNHNS, CDR2 SASEGT. The CDR3 bases are TGTGCCAGCAGTGAAGCGGCAGGGGCCGGGGAGCTGTTTTTT. Translating gives CASSEAAGAGELFF.

This clonotype was counted only a few times. The chain is built from TRBV14 and TRBJ2-1; D might be TRBD1 (5 bases). Germline assignment: CDR1 SGHDN and CDR2 FVKESK. V was clipped by 6 bases and J by 9 bases, with 9 bases between them. The CDR3 extends over 11 amino acids. CDR3 DNA sequence: TGTGCCAGCAGTTCAGGGATTGAGCAGTTCTTC. Encoded protein: CASSSGIEQFF.

This chain uses TRBV7-9 with TRBJ1-2, with 7 nucleotides matching TRBD1. Germline loops: CDR1 SEHNR, CDR2 FQNEAQ (reference sequence). Germline trimming cut 5 bases from V and 3 bases from J; bases unmatched to any gene: 3. The CDR3 runs to 13 residues. CDR3 in amino acids: CASSGTVDYGYTF. The CDR3 bases are TGTGCCAGCAGCGGGACAGTGGACTATGGCTACACCTTC. Together with reference TRBV7-9 and TRBJ1-2, the CDR3 gives the full variable domain: DTGVSQNPRHKITKRGQNVTFRCDPISEHNRLYWYRQTLGQGPEFLTYFQNEAQLEKSRLLSDRFSAERPKGSFSTLEIQRTEQGDSAMYLCASSGTVDYGYTFGSGTRLTVV.

This clonotype was counted between two and nine times. The V and J genes are TRBV20-1 and TRBJ1-5, with 8 bases that match TRBD1. The CDR3 length is 14 residues. In germline, CDR1 is DFQATT, CDR2 SNEGSKA (reference sequence). With 5 bases clipped from V and 6 bases from J, the junction kept 9 bases outside the gene matches. CDR3 DNA: TGCAGTGCTGTAATCAGGGGGCGAGTTCAGCCCCAGCATTTT. Translation: CSAVIRGRVQPQHF.

Points on this clonotype: A junction end diverges from the germline sequence, so it may reflect a read error. The genes are TRBV5-1 and TRBJ2-1; TRBD2 aligns across 11 bases. There are 15 residues in the CDR3. Looked up from germline, CDR1 is SGHRS and CDR2 is YFSETQ. The CDR3 loop reads CANSLAGGSYNEQFF. Here the CDR3 DNA reads TGCGCCAACAGCTTAGCGGGAGGGTCCTACAATGAGCAGTTCTTC.

This clonotype was found a few times. The rearrangement links TRBV5-1 to TRBJ2-7; TRBD1 matches 8 bases. The CDR3 totals 14 residues. The germline CDR1 and CDR2 sequences are SGHRS and YFSETQ. J lost 3 bases, V lost 4 bases, and 6 bases had no gene match. The CDR3 spells CASSRQGRNYEQYF. CDR3 DNA sequence: TGCGCCAGCAGCAGACAGGGGCGGAACTACGAGCAGTACTTC.

Concerning this clonotype: It may be a read error: a sequence one base away is much more abundant. The genes are TRBV6-1 and TRBJ2-7; D is unclear. Trimming removed 7 bases from V and 0 bases from J, with 4 bases in between. CDR3 length: 11 amino acids. CDR1 is MNHNS, CDR2 SASEGT, per germline. This CDR3 is CASTYSYEQYF. In nucleotides, the CDR3 is TGTGCCAGCACCTACTCCTACGAGCAGTACTTC.

The chain is built from TRBV6-1 and TRBJ1-4; TRBD1 agrees at 7 bases. Germline trimming cut 6 bases from V and 7 bases from J; bases unmatched to any gene: 5. In germline, CDR1 is MNHNS, CDR2 SASEGT. CDR3 length: 13 amino acids. CDR3 residues: CASRRQGGEKLFF. The CDR3 region has the DNA TGTGCCAGCAGGCGACAGGGTGGTGAAAAACTGTTTTTT.

In this sample, this clonotype turned up a few times. The V and J genes are TRBV5-4 and TRBJ1-2; D ambiguous. The CDR3 has 14 residues. V lost 0 bases to trimming and J lost 4 bases, with 10 bases between them. The germline CDR1 and CDR2 sequences are SGHNT and YYREEE (reference sequence). DNA of the CDR3: TGTGCCAGCAGCTTGGAGGAGACCCCCTATGGCTACACCTTC. Encoded protein: CASSLEETPYGYTF.

This clonotype was seen a few times. This chain connects TRBV11-2 to TRBJ2-1, with D tentatively TRBD1 (5 bases). The CDR3 runs to 17 residues. V lost 5 bases, J lost 1 base, and 18 bases lay in between. Germline V gene data show CDR1 as SGHAT and CDR2 as FQNNGV. The CDR3 nucleotides are TGTGCCAGCAGCGCACCACAGGCGATCGGGTCCTACAATGAGCAGTTCTTC. Translated: CASSAPQAIGSYNEQFF.

V is TRBV24-1 and J is TRBJ2-3; D gene uncertain. Trimming stripped 9 bases from V and 4 bases from J, with 7 bases between. There are 11 residues in the CDR3. Per the germline V gene, CDR1 is KGHDR and CDR2 is SFDVKD. CDR3 loop: CATGLADTQYF. CDR3 in DNA: TGTGCCACCGGCTTAGCAGATACGCAGTATTTT.

The chain combines TRBV2 with TRBJ2-3, with 7 bases fitting TRBD2. Germline CDR1 reads SNHLY; CDR2 reads FYNNEI. V was pared by 4 bases and J by 6 bases, with 4 bases of the junction left unmatched. This CDR3 is 13 amino acids long. The CDR3 DNA is TGTGCCAGCAGTGCGGCGGGAGTGGATACGCAGTATTTT. Residues: CASSAAGVDTQYF.

V and J are TRBV20-1 and TRBJ2-5; D not resolved. The CDR3 is 14 amino acids. Trimming took 3 bases from V and 2 from J, leaving 13 bases between them. From germline, CDR1 is DFQATT and CDR2 SNEGSKA (reference sequence). CDR3 nucleotide sequence: TGCAGTGCTAGGGCTAGGGCGCGGCAAGAGACCCAGTACTTC. This translates into CSARARARQETQYF.

This clonotype has only a few counts. This chain's CDR3 is CSAMAVASYEQYF. The CDR3, as DNA: TGCAGTGCTATGGCAGTGGCCTCCTACGAGCAGTACTTC. V is TRBV20-1 and J is TRBJ2-7, with D unclear. The V end lost 4 bases, the J end lost 0 bases, and 10 bases lay between the germline ends. The CDR3 is 13 residues long. Per the germline V gene, CDR1 is DFQATT and CDR2 is SNEGSKA (reference sequence).

This chain joins TRBV19 and TRBJ1-2, with a weak D call TRBD1 (5 bases). Germline V gene data show CDR1 as LNHDA and CDR2 as SQIVND (reference sequence). Trimming removed 4 bases from V and 8 bases from J, with 23 bases in between. This CDR3 has 16 residues. The CDR3 bases are TGTGCCAGTAGTACCACATTCAGGGAATTCGGTCGGGGCTACACCTTC. This gives the protein CASSTTFREFGRGYTF.

There are many counts of this clonotype. The V call is TRBV18, the J call TRBJ2-1, with 10 bases identical to TRBD2. The CDR3 runs 16 residues. The V gene end was trimmed by 0 bases and the J gene end by 5 bases; junction bases not matched to a gene: 4. From germline, CDR1 is KGHSH and CDR2 LQKENI. In DNA, the CDR3 is TGTGCCAGCTCACCACCCGTAACTAGCGGGAACAATGAGCAGTTCTTC. Translated, it gives CASSPPVTSGNNEQFF.

This clonotype was counted between two and nine times. The chain carries TRBV28 and TRBJ1-2; D is possibly TRBD1 (6 bases). V dropped 7 bases and J dropped 4 bases, with 25 bases sitting between them. Germline-derived CDR1 and CDR2 are MDHEN and SYDVKM. The CDR3 is 17 residues long. The CDR3 loop is CASMKVTGTPFGYGYTF. DNA for the CDR3: TGTGCCAGCATGAAGGTTACCGGGACACCCTTTGGCTATGGCTACACCTTC.

This clonotype showed up many times. This chain links TRBV11-3 with TRBJ2-5; 12 bases are a match to TRBD1. The length of the CDR3 is 16 residues. Looked up from germline, CDR1 is SGHNT and CDR2 is YENEEA. Losses at the gene ends were 5 bases for V and 3 bases for J; bases not matched to a gene: 7. The CDR3 reads CASSHRDRGLEETQYF. CDR3 sequence (DNA): TGTGCCAGCAGCCACCGGGACAGGGGGCTGGAAGAGACCCAGTACTTC.

The CDR3 DNA is TGTGCCAGCAGTGAATCCAGGGCCTATGGCTACACCTTC. Its protein product is CASSESRAYGYTF. The chain is built from TRBV6-1 and TRBJ1-2; weak D call: TRBD1 (5 bases). The CDR3 runs 13 residues. Looked up from germline, CDR1 is MNHNS and CDR2 is SASEGT. V lost 2 bases and J lost 4, with 8 bases in between.

This clonotype was counted only a few times. This chain connects TRBV6-1 to TRBJ2-1, with TRBD1 matching 9 bases. With 11 bases clipped from V and 4 bases from J, the junction kept 6 bases outside the gene matches. Germline CDR1 reads MNHNS; CDR2 reads SASEGT. The CDR3 loop spans 13 amino acids. The CDR3 sequence: CAAGQGSYNEQFF. CDR3 sequence (DNA): TGTGCCGCAGGACAGGGGTCATACAATGAGCAGTTCTTC.